One sample yielded the 6 T cell receptor beta chains listed below, sequenced in a study of T cells after posttransplantation cyclophosphamide. The repertoire was sequenced with immunoSEQ multiplex PCR; TCRdb's copy has only in-frame clones and lacks some. The table lists 25,000 to 40,000 clones, around nine tenths of them singletons. Cells defined as naive were viable CD3+CD4+ or CD3+CD8+ and CCR7+CD45RA+CD45RO-CD95-CD27+CD28+. The specimen sequenced was naive CD4+ T cells sorted from blood. The receptors derive from a young man in good health and a related stem cell transplant donor.

The rearrangement joins TRBV4-3 to TRBJ1-6; 8 nucleotides match TRBD1. CDR3 length equals 16 residues. Looked up from germline, CDR1 is LGHNA and CDR2 is YSLEER. J lost 3 bases, V lost 0 bases, and 1 base had no gene match. The CDR3 here is CASSQDGTGYNSPLHF. The CDR3 DNA sequence: TGCGCCAGCAGCCAAGATGGGACAGGCTATAATTCACCCCTCCACTTT.

The sample holds one count of this clone. V and J are TRBV10-1 and TRBJ2-7; D is possibly TRBD1 (6 bases). CDR1 and CDR2 (germline): WNHNN, SYGVQD (reference sequence). This CDR3 is 15 amino acids long. Trimming shortened V by 2 bases and J by 3 bases, and 14 bases separated the two germline ends. The CDR3 is CASSERGTSRYEQYF. The CDR3 DNA sequence: TGCGCCAGCAGTGAGAGGGGGACGTCCCGCTACGAGCAGTACTTC.

V usage is TRBV5-3 and J usage is TRBJ1-2; 7 nucleotides agree with TRBD1. TRBV5-3 is placed among ORFs of uncertain function. With V trimmed by 4 bases and J by 4 bases, 16 bases remained unmatched. This CDR3 contains 17 residues. CDR3: CARSVTGTATHPYGYTF. The CDR3 nucleotides read TGTGCCAGAAGCGTCACCGGGACAGCGACCCACCCCTATGGCTACACCTTC.

The V and J genes are TRBV27 and TRBJ1-5; 9 bases fit TRBD1. The germline gives CDR1 MNHEY, CDR2 SMNVEV (reference sequence). V lost 5 bases, J lost 6 bases, and 5 bases stayed unmatched. This CDR3 is built from 14 residues. In nucleotides, the CDR3 is TGTGCCAGCAGTGCACAGGGGGCAGGTCAGCCCCAGCATTTT. Translated, it gives CASSAQGAGQPQHF.

This clone was observed once. The J gene is TRBJ1-5, the V gene TRBV6-1, with a weak D call TRBD1 (5 bases). Per the germline V gene, CDR1 is MNHNS and CDR2 is SASEGT. Trimming shortened V by 6 bases and J by 3 bases, and 12 bases separated the two germline ends. The CDR3 covers 14 residues. The CDR3 spells CASRVGTSNQPQHF. For the CDR3, the DNA is TGTGCCAGCAGGGTCGGGACTTCCAATCAGCCCCAGCATTTT.

CDR3 DNA sequence: TGTGCCAGCAGTCCCCTAGCGTTTCCCACAGATACGCAGTATTTT. This codes for CASSPLAFPTDTQYF. This rearrangement joins TRBV6-1 to TRBJ2-3; maybe TRBD2 (6 bases). The CDR3 consists of 15 residues. V was cut by 5 bases and J by 2 bases, with 14 bases left in between. CDR1 and CDR2 from the germline V gene are MNHNS and SASEGT.